The present T cell receptor (beta chain) was sequenced within a study of blood T cell repertoires in COVID-19. About the study: The study drew acute and convalescent COVID-19 samples from the United States, Italy and Spain. From T cells, B-cell-depleted T cells, or PBMCs came the material, which was cDNA or gDNA.

The CDR3 sequence is 13 residues long. Trimming stripped 4 bases from V and 6 bases from J, with 9 bases between. Looked up from germline, CDR1 is SGHTA and CDR2 is FQGNSA. In the original analysis: Reference gene primer amplification in the assay estimated nucleated cell counts. Repertoires were generated with immunoSEQ multiplex PCR, while TCRdb's copy carries only in-frame clones and drops some. That table gives V, J and clone size, and the DNA gave D and trimming. The sample lists approximately 140,000 clones, roughly 90% occurring once. The chain is built from TRBV7-2 and TRBJ1-4; maybe TRBD1 (6 bases). The sample taken for sequencing was peripheral blood. This TCR derives from a man between 65 and 85 years old with active COVID-19. The CDR3: CASSSRGDEKLFF. CDR3 DNA sequence: TGTGCCAGCAGCTCCAGGGGAGATGAAAAACTGTTTTTT.